One sample yielded the 17 T cell receptor beta chains listed below, sequenced in a study of T cell responses to AZD1222 COVID-19 vaccine (dated by TCRdb to about 2021). The sample's time point, from its label and the paper: baseline before first vaccination. Receptor amplification or capture employed the immunoSEQ multiplex PCR assay. Held by TCRdb, this immuneACCESS table contains in-frame sequences only and omits some clones. Under half of the omission traces to an unresolved V gene where checked; the cause of the rest is unknown. This sample is represented by 100,000 to 150,000 clones; around 84% of them were singletons. The ten largest clones capture approximately 7.5% of the sample. Specimen: peripheral blood, collected on day 0 of AZD1222 vaccination. These receptors all come from an adult in good health.

V usage is TRBV5-1 and J usage is TRBJ1-6; 7 bases are a match to TRBD1. Per germline, CDR1 SGHRS and CDR2 YFSETQ. The CDR3 length is 15 residues. V shed 4 bases and J 2 bases; nucleotides not matched to a gene: 3. The CDR3 nucleotides are TGCGCCAGCAGCCGACAGGGAGCCTATAATTCACCCCTCCACTTT. Amino acid sequence: CASSRQGAYNSPLHF.

In this sample, this clone turned up once. The rearrangement links TRBV28 to TRBJ1-2; D not resolved. With 2 bases removed from V and 2 bases from J, the gap between germline ends came to 6 bases. Germline V CDR1 and CDR2: MDHEN, SYDVKM. The CDR3 is 13 residues long. In DNA, the CDR3 is TGTGCCAGCAGTTTAGGGATCAACTATGGCTACACCTTC. Its translation: CASSLGINYGYTF.

CDR3 in amino acids: CASSPRREQFF. The CDR3 DNA is TGTGCCAGCAGCCCTCGCAGGGAGCAGTTCTTC. The chain is built from TRBV7-8 and TRBJ2-1, with unresolved D. Trimming left V 5 bases short and J 10 bases short, with 9 bases between. The CDR3 has 11 amino acids. Germline lookup yields CDR1 SGHVS and CDR2 FQNEAQ.

The V and J genes are TRBV9 and TRBJ2-7, with 7 bases matching TRBD1. Per germline, CDR1 SGDLS and CDR2 YYNGEE. V trimming: 0 bases; J trimming: 2 bases; junction bases outside the gene matches: 2. The CDR3 has 14 amino acids. The CDR3 bases are TGTGCCAGCAGCGTAGCACAGGGGACCTACGAGCAGTACTTC. Protein sequence: CASSVAQGTYEQYF.

V gene TRBV27 combines with J gene TRBJ1-5; TRBD1 agrees at 8 bases. The CDR3 contains 14 residues. After removal of 5 bases from V and 6 bases from J, the junction contained 6 bases not matched to a gene. CDR1 is MNHEY, CDR2 SMNVEV, per germline (reference sequence). The CDR3 loop is CASSTYRGAQPQHF. The CDR3 region has the DNA TGTGCCAGCAGTACCTACAGGGGGGCTCAGCCCCAGCATTTT.

The chain is built from TRBV19 and TRBJ2-2; D is possibly TRBD1 or TRBD2 (5 bases each). Trimming shortened V by 0 bases and J by 7 bases, and 15 bases separated the two germline ends. This CDR3 has 16 amino acids. Germline values: CDR1 LNHDA, CDR2 SQIVND (reference sequence). CDR3 nucleotide sequence: TGTGCCAGTAGTATAGATCCAACAGCGAGGGGCGGGGAGCTGTTTTTT. Its translation: CASSIDPTARGGELFF.

The rearrangement joins TRBV28 to TRBJ2-7, with D perhaps TRBD1 (5 bases). This CDR3 spans 13 amino acids. CDR1 MDHEN and CDR2 SYDVKM come from the germline V gene. Between the trimmed V and J ends, which lost 1 base and 4 bases, there was a span of 8 bases. The CDR3 sequence: CASSLLTDYEQYF. In DNA, the CDR3 is TGTGCCAGCAGTTTATTGACAGATTACGAGCAGTACTTC.

This clone was observed a single time. V usage is TRBV28 and J usage is TRBJ2-2, with 8 bases identical to TRBD1. CDR1 is MDHEN and CDR2 is SYDVKM in the germline V gene. The CDR3 is 17 residues long. V shed 3 bases and J 6 bases; nucleotides not matched to a gene: 12. The CDR3: CASSFGIPTGDAGELFF. DNA for the CDR3: TGTGCCAGCAGTTTTGGGATCCCGACAGGGGACGCCGGGGAGCTGTTTTTT.

This clone has just one count. The genes are TRBV6-2 or TRBV6-3 and TRBJ2-2; TRBD1 agrees at 9 bases. V lost 0 bases, J lost 6 bases, and 2 bases stayed unmatched. CDR3 length equals 15 residues. Germline CDR1 is MNHEY and CDR2 is SVGEGT. CDR3 amino acids: CASSYSGQGPGELFF. The CDR3 bases are TGTGCCAGCAGTTACTCTGGACAGGGGCCCGGGGAGCTGTTTTTT.

The chain employs TRBV15 and TRBJ1-2; 7 bases fit TRBD1. The trim removed 5 bases at V and 5 bases at J, leaving 2 bases unmatched. Germline V gene lookup returns CDR1 LNHNV and CDR2 YYDKDF (reference sequence). The CDR3 sequence is 12 residues long. The CDR3 DNA sequence: TGTGCCACCAGCGAGGGGGCATATGGCTACACCTTC. This encodes CATSEGAYGYTF.

The CDR3 protein is CASSQGTSGNIQYF. The CDR3 DNA follows: TGTGCCAGCAGCCAAGGGACTAGCGGAAACATTCAGTACTTC. The chain combines TRBV3-1 (or the pseudogene TRBV3-2) with TRBJ2-4; 10 positions match TRBD2. Germline CDR1 is LGHDT and CDR2 is YNNKEL (reference sequence). The trim removed 1 base at V and 6 bases at J, leaving 0 bases unmatched. There are 14 residues in the CDR3.

The gene calls are TRBV28 and TRBJ1-5, with D possibly being TRBD1 (5 bases). V was pared by 2 bases and J by 4 bases, with 9 bases between. Germline CDR1 MDHEN, CDR2 SYDVKM. The CDR3 spans 14 residues. CDR3 region: CASSLSQGNQPQHF. In DNA form, the CDR3 reads TGTGCCAGCAGTTTAAGTCAGGGTAATCAGCCCCAGCATTTT.

The gene calls are TRBV5-4 and TRBJ2-3, with D maybe TRBD2 (5 bases). Germline V gives CDR1 SGHNT, CDR2 YYREEE (reference sequence). V was clipped by 7 bases and J by 4 bases, with 10 bases between them. CDR3 length: 12 residues. The CDR3 loop is CASADGADTQYF. DNA for the CDR3: TGTGCCAGCGCCGACGGGGCAGATACGCAGTATTTT.

This clone was found a few times. The rearrangement joins TRBV5-4 to TRBJ1-2; D uncertain. CDR3 length equals 13 residues. Per germline, CDR1 SGHNT and CDR2 YYREEE (reference sequence). V lost 0 bases and J 4 bases, leaving 7 bases between the germline ends. The CDR3 region has the DNA TGTGCCAGCAGCTTGGACCCCAGCTATGGCTACACCTTC. Its translation is CASSLDPSYGYTF.

The J gene is TRBJ2-7, the V gene TRBV27; 9 bases are a match to TRBD1. CDR1 MNHEY and CDR2 SMNVEV come from the germline V gene (reference sequence). J lost 2 bases, V lost 4 bases, and 6 bases had no gene match. The CDR3 is 15 amino acids. In DNA, the CDR3 is TGTGCCAGCAGTTCTTTCGGGACAGGGACCTACGAGCAGTACTTC. Protein sequence: CASSSFGTGTYEQYF.

J is TRBJ2-7 and V is TRBV27, with D tentatively TRBD2 (5 bases). Germline values: CDR1 MNHEY, CDR2 SMNVEV (reference sequence). This CDR3 region has 14 residues. Trimming took 0 bases from V and 1 from J, leaving 7 bases between them. In DNA form, the CDR3 reads TGTGCCAGCAGTTTATCGGGAGCATCCTACGAGCAGTACTTC. Its protein is CASSLSGASYEQYF.

This chain uses TRBV5-1 with TRBJ2-3, with TRBD2 identical over 8 bases. Germline V lookup: CDR1 SGHRS, CDR2 YFSETQ. The CDR3 runs to 16 residues. J was trimmed by 4 bases and V by 4 bases; bases with no gene match: 11. CDR3 bases: TGCGCCAGCAGCCTCTCTACCGGGGGGGCTTCAGATACGCAGTATTTT. Translated: CASSLSTGGASDTQYF.